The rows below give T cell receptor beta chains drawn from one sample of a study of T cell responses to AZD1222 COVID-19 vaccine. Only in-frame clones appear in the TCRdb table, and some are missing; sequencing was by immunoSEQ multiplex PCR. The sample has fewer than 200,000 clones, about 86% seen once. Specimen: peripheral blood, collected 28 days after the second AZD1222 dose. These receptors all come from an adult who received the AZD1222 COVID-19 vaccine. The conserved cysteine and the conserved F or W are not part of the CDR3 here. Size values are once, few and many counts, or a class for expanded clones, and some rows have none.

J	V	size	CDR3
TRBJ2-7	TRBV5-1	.	ASSDRIAYEQY
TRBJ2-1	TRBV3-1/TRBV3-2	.	ASSQQTLSYNEQF
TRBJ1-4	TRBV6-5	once	ASIRSPNEKLF
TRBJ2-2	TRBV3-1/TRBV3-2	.	ASTSTPFSGGQPGELF
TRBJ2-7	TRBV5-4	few	ASSFYRGGSYEQY
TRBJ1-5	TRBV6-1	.	ASSENTGVNQPQH
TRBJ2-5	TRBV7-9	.	ASSDLPGVGETQY
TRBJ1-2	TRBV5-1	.	ASSLVDGLGGYT
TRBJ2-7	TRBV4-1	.	ASSQRPDLAGGETYEQY
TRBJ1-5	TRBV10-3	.	AISNTGVNQPQH
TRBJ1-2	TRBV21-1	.	ASSTLTGINYGYT